One and the same sample provided the 9 T cell receptor beta chains below, sequenced in a study of vaccination and CD4 T cells after COVID-19. No antigen has been identified for these receptors. Sequencing of the DNA from cultured CD4+ T cells was carried out with the Oncomine TCR Beta short-read assay. MiXCR, run by TCRdb on the PCR reads, gives a single entry per CDR3 protein. Of about 25,000 distinct CDR3 sequences listed, approximately 50% were seen once; the top ten hold roughly 6.1%. Specified treatment: 10-day PBMC culture with coronavirus spike peptide pools or control peptides (ViraFEST assay). Sequenced material: CD4+ T cells from blood, cultured in vitro. The receptors were sampled from a human donor who had recovered from COVID-19.

The rearrangement links TRBV10-1 to TRBJ1-2; D call uncertain. V dropped 2 bases and J dropped 8 bases, with 15 bases sitting between them. Germline CDR1 reads WNHNN; CDR2 reads SYGVQD (reference sequence). The CDR3 is made up of 14 amino acids. The DNA for the CDR3 is TGCGCCAGCAGTGAGGCGGGAGTCGGAAGAGGCTACACCTTC. Protein: CASSEAGVGRGYTF.

In its sample, this clonotype was seen a few times. V and J are TRBV20-1 and TRBJ1-5, with D unclear. The germline gives CDR1 DFQATT, CDR2 SNEGSKA (reference sequence). The V and J ends lost 5 bases and 0 bases respectively, with 5 bases between them. CDR3 size: 12 residues. The CDR3 sequence: CSAQYSNQPQHF. CDR3 bases: TGCAGTGCTCAATATAGCAATCAGCCCCAGCATTTT.

This clonotype occurred a few times. CDR3 residues: CATSDVSSGGAGDTQYF. CDR3 coding DNA: TGTGCCACCAGCGACGTCTCTAGCGGGGGCGCGGGAGATACGCAGTATTTT. V is TRBV15 and J is TRBJ2-3; 10 bases align to TRBD2. The length of the CDR3 is 17 residues. Germline V lookup: CDR1 LNHNV, CDR2 YYDKDF (reference sequence). After removal of 5 bases from V and 5 bases from J, the junction contained 13 bases not matched to a gene.

The chain carries TRBV6-1 and TRBJ1-4; 7 bases fit TRBD1. Germline trimming cut 9 bases from V and 9 bases from J; bases unmatched to any gene: 13. The CDR3 sequence is 14 residues long. Germline V lookup: CDR1 MNHNS, CDR2 SASEGT. CDR3 coding DNA: TGTGCCAGTGCACCGGGACAGTTAGTTCAAAAACTGTTTTTT. Translation: CASAPGQLVQKLFF.

V usage is TRBV10-1 and J usage is TRBJ2-1; D is undetermined. This CDR3 is built from 16 residues. Trimming left V 6 bases short and J 5 bases short, with 20 bases between. The V gene's germline CDR1 is WNHNN and CDR2 SYGVQD (reference sequence). This CDR3 reads CASSHGRTSSDNEQFF. CDR3 coding DNA: TGCGCCAGCAGCCACGGACGGACCTCGTCGGACAATGAGCAGTTCTTC.

The chain uses TRBV5-4 and TRBJ2-7; 8 bases are a match to TRBD1. Germline CDR1 SGHNT, CDR2 YYREEE (reference sequence). V dropped 3 bases and J dropped 2; count of bases not matched to a gene: 4. The CDR3 contains 14 residues. CDR3 coding DNA: TGTGCCAGCAGCTCAGGACAGGGAACCTACGAGCAGTACTTC. Residues: CASSSGQGTYEQYF. Supplemented by reference TRBV5-4 and TRBJ2-7, the full variable domain reads ETGVTQSPTHLIKTRGQQVTLRCSSQSGHNTVSWYQQALGQGPQFIFQYYREEENGRGNFPPRFSGLQFPNYSSELNVNALELDDSALYLCASSSGQGTYEQYFGPGTRLTVT.

The rearrangement uses TRBV15 and TRBJ1-5; maybe TRBD1 (5 bases). The length of the CDR3 is 13 residues. The V and J ends lost 3 bases and 10 bases respectively, with 13 bases between them. Looked up from germline, CDR1 is LNHNV and CDR2 is YYDKDF (reference sequence). DNA of the CDR3: TGTGCCACCAGCAGGCCAGGGTCGTTTCCCCAGCATTTT. Translation gives CATSRPGSFPQHF.

The V gene is TRBV2, the J gene TRBJ2-7, with 8 bases matching TRBD2. The CDR3 extends over 16 amino acids. V was pared by 8 bases and J by 4 bases, with 16 bases of the junction left unmatched. Germline V CDR1 and CDR2: SNHLY, FYNNEI. CDR3 nucleotides: TGTGCCAGCGGCCTGACGGCCGGGAGGGCTGAATACGAGCAGTACTTC. It encodes CASGLTAGRAEYEQYF. Variable domain in full (rest from reference TRBV2 and TRBJ2-7): EPEVTQTPSHQVTQMGQEVILRCVPISNHLYFYWYRQILGQKVEFLVSFYNNEISEKSEIFDDQFSVERPDGSNFTLKIRSTKLEDSAMYFCASGLTAGRAEYEQYFGPGTRLTVT.

The V and J genes are TRBV20-1 and TRBJ2-1; 10 bases align to TRBD2. This CDR3 is 16 amino acids long. Trimming cost V 1 base and J 0 bases; bases outside gene matches: 3. Germline assignment: CDR1 DFQATT and CDR2 SNEGSKA (reference sequence). The CDR3 here is CSARASGSLSYNEQFF. CDR3 DNA sequence: TGCAGTGCTAGAGCTAGCGGGAGTCTCTCCTACAATGAGCAGTTCTTC.